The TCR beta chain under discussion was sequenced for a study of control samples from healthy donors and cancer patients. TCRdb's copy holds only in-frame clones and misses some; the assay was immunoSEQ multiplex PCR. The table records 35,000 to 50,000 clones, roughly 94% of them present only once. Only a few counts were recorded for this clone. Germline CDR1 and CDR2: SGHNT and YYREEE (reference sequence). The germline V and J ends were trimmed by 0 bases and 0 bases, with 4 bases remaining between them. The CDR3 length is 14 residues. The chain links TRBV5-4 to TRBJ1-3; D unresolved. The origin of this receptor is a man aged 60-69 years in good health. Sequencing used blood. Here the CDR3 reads CASSLGDSGNTIYF. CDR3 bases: TGTGCCAGCAGCTTGGGGGACTCTGGAAACACCATATATTTT.